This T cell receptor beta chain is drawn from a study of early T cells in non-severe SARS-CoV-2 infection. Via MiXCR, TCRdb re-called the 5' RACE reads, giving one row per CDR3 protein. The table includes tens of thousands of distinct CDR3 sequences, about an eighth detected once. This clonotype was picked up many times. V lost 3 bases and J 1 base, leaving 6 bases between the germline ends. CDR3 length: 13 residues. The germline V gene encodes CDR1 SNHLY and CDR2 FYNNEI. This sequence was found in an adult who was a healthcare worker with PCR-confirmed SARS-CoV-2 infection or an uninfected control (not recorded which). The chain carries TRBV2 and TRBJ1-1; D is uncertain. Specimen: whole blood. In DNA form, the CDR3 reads TGTGCCAGCAGTGAGAGGCAGAACACTGAAGCTTTCTTT. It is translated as CASSERQNTEAFF.